This is a list of T cell receptor beta chains from one sample in a study of blood T cell repertoires in COVID-19. Clones were read by immunoSEQ multiplex PCR, and TCRdb kept only the in-frame ones, dropping some. The table lists around 170,000 clones, approximately 90% of them singletons. The sequencing input was peripheral blood. These receptor sequences come from a woman in her 30s with acute or convalescent COVID-19. CDR3s include the opening cysteine and the closing phenylalanine or tryptophan. A D gene is named only where the DNA matches it firmly. Not every row has a clone size; where given, it reads once, few, many or a size class.

J gene: TRBJ1-5; D gene: .; V gene: TRBV12-3/TRBV12-4; clone size: .; CDR3 protein: CASSLTTDQPQHF; CDR3 DNA: TGTGCCAGCAGCCTCACCACGGATCAGCCCCAGCATTTT
J gene: TRBJ1-4; D gene: .; V gene: TRBV18; clone size: .; CDR3 protein: CASSPPLQGGEKLFF; CDR3 DNA: TGTGCCAGCTCACCACCGCTCCAGGGAGGTGAAAAACTGTTTTTT
J gene: TRBJ1-6; D gene: .; V gene: TRBV11-3; clone size: .; CDR3 protein: CASSTRNSPLHF; CDR3 DNA: TGTGCCAGCAGCACGCGTAATTCACCCCTCCACTTT
J gene: TRBJ2-4; D gene: .; V gene: TRBV20-1; clone size: once; CDR3 protein: CSASILAKNIQYF; CDR3 DNA: TGCAGTGCTAGTATTCTAGCCAAAAACATTCAGTACTTC
J gene: TRBJ2-2; D gene: TRBD1; V gene: TRBV3-1/TRBV3-2; clone size: .; CDR3 protein: CASSNRDRVDTGELFF; CDR3 DNA: TGTGCCAGCAGTAACCGGGACAGGGTTGACACCGGGGAGCTGTTTTTT
J gene: TRBJ2-1; D gene: .; V gene: TRBV28; clone size: .; CDR3 protein: CASKVGGSYNEQFF; CDR3 DNA: TGTGCCAGCAAGGTGGGGGGCTCCTACAATGAGCAGTTCTTC
J gene: TRBJ1-5; D gene: .; V gene: TRBV6-1; clone size: .; CDR3 protein: CASSEGSSNQPQHF; CDR3 DNA: TGTGCCAGCAGTGAGGGGAGTAGCAATCAGCCCCAGCATTTT
J gene: TRBJ2-7; D gene: TRBD2; V gene: TRBV6-2/TRBV6-3; clone size: .; CDR3 protein: CASSGVRDYSYEQYF; CDR3 DNA: TGTGCCAGCAGTGGGGTTAGGGACTATTCCTACGAGCAGTACTTC
J gene: TRBJ1-5; D gene: TRBD1; V gene: TRBV5-1; clone size: .; CDR3 protein: CASSDGQGSNQPQHF; CDR3 DNA: TGCGCCAGCAGCGACGGACAGGGAAGCAATCAGCCCCAGCATTTT
J gene: TRBJ2-7; D gene: TRBD2; V gene: TRBV2; clone size: .; CDR3 protein: CASSERAGVRYEQYF; CDR3 DNA: TGTGCCAGCAGTGAGAGAGCGGGAGTAAGGTACGAGCAGTACTTC
J gene: TRBJ2-1; D gene: .; V gene: TRBV9; clone size: .; CDR3 protein: CASSVEGGNYNEQFF; CDR3 DNA: TGTGCCAGCAGCGTAGAGGGCGGGAACTACAATGAGCAGTTCTTC
J gene: TRBJ2-7; D gene: .; V gene: TRBV9; clone size: .; CDR3 protein: CASSVGAVSYEQYF; CDR3 DNA: TGTGCCAGCAGCGTAGGGGCAGTCTCCTACGAGCAGTACTTC
J gene: TRBJ2-1; D gene: TRBD2; V gene: TRBV2; clone size: .; CDR3 protein: CASRPGTSGFNEQFF; CDR3 DNA: TGTGCCAGCAGACCCGGGACTAGCGGGTTCAATGAGCAGTTCTTC
J gene: TRBJ2-1; D gene: .; V gene: TRBV3-1/TRBV3-2; clone size: .; CDR3 protein: CASSRQVYNEQFF; CDR3 DNA: TGTGCCAGCAGCCGACAGGTCTACAATGAGCAGTTCTTC
J gene: TRBJ2-2; D gene: .; V gene: TRBV24-1; clone size: once; CDR3 protein: CATDPKRVKNTGELFF; CDR3 DNA: TGTGCCACCGACCCCAAGCGGGTCAAGAACACCGGGGAGCTGTTTTTT
J gene: TRBJ2-3; D gene: TRBD2; V gene: TRBV19; clone size: .; CDR3 protein: CASSPQREGVDTQYF; CDR3 DNA: TGTGCCAGTAGTCCCCAGCGGGAGGGGGTAGATACGCAGTATTTT
J gene: TRBJ2-2; D gene: .; V gene: TRBV9; clone size: .; CDR3 protein: CASSVVSGELFF; CDR3 DNA: TGTGCCAGCAGCGTAGTTAGCGGGGAGCTGTTTTTT
J gene: TRBJ2-1; D gene: TRBD2; V gene: TRBV27; clone size: .; CDR3 protein: CASTPWVAGYNEQFF; CDR3 DNA: TGTGCCAGCACTCCCTGGGTAGCGGGATACAATGAGCAGTTCTTC
J gene: TRBJ1-1; D gene: .; V gene: TRBV6-1; clone size: .; CDR3 protein: CASSLAGAHTEAFF; CDR3 DNA: TGTGCCAGCAGCCTGGCAGGGGCGCACACTGAAGCTTTCTTT
J gene: TRBJ2-3; D gene: .; V gene: TRBV6-5; clone size: .; CDR3 protein: CASMVGAVDTQYF; CDR3 DNA: TGTGCCAGCATGGTTGGGGCTGTAGATACGCAGTATTTT
J gene: TRBJ1-1; D gene: .; V gene: TRBV6-5; clone size: .; CDR3 protein: CASSYLSPNRGTEAFF; CDR3 DNA: TGTGCCAGCAGTTACTTATCGCCCAATCGGGGCACTGAAGCTTTCTTT
J gene: TRBJ1-2; D gene: .; V gene: TRBV28; clone size: once; CDR3 protein: CASLPWDIIHGYTF; CDR3 DNA: TGTGCCAGCCTACCCTGGGACATAATTCATGGCTACACCTTC
J gene: TRBJ1-4; D gene: .; V gene: TRBV7-3; clone size: .; CDR3 protein: CASSPQGANEKLFF; CDR3 DNA: TGTGCCAGCAGCCCACAGGGTGCTAATGAAAAACTGTTTTTT
J gene: TRBJ1-6; D gene: .; V gene: TRBV28; clone size: .; CDR3 protein: CASSFGTYNSPLHF; CDR3 DNA: TGTGCCAGCAGTTTCGGGACCTATAATTCACCCCTCCACTTT
J gene: TRBJ1-6; D gene: .; V gene: TRBV12-3/TRBV12-4; clone size: .; CDR3 protein: CASQLSGSPLHF; CDR3 DNA: TGTGCCAGTCAACTGTCCGGGTCACCCCTCCACTTT
J gene: TRBJ1-2; D gene: .; V gene: TRBV5-1; clone size: .; CDR3 protein: CASSRGKGYTF; CDR3 DNA: TGCGCCAGCAGCCGGGGAAAGGGCTACACCTTC
J gene: TRBJ2-2; D gene: .; V gene: TRBV9; clone size: .; CDR3 protein: CASSVSFVGELFF; CDR3 DNA: TGTGCCAGCAGCGTTTCATTTGTGGGGGAGCTGTTTTTT
J gene: TRBJ2-7; D gene: TRBD1; V gene: TRBV6-5; clone size: .; CDR3 protein: CASSFTTGLREQYF; CDR3 DNA: TGTGCCAGCAGTTTCACGACAGGGTTAAGGGAGCAGTACTTC
J gene: TRBJ1-1; D gene: TRBD1; V gene: TRBV28; clone size: .; CDR3 protein: CASSTTGHTEAFF; CDR3 DNA: TGTGCCAGCAGCACGACAGGGCACACTGAAGCTTTCTTT
J gene: TRBJ2-7; D gene: TRBD1; V gene: TRBV6-5; clone size: .; CDR3 protein: CASKRQGTGNYEQYF; CDR3 DNA: TGTGCCAGCAAGCGGCAGGGGACAGGGAACTACGAGCAGTACTTC
J gene: TRBJ2-3; D gene: .; V gene: TRBV3-1/TRBV3-2; clone size: .; CDR3 protein: CASSYRYSTDTQYF; CDR3 DNA: TGTGCCAGCAGCTACAGGTACAGCACAGATACGCAGTATTTT
J gene: TRBJ2-7; D gene: .; V gene: TRBV5-8; clone size: once; CDR3 protein: CAIKGHVYF; CDR3 DNA: TGTGCGATCAAGGGGCACGTGTACTTC
J gene: TRBJ2-7; D gene: .; V gene: TRBV6-6; clone size: .; CDR3 protein: CASSSPPEQYF; CDR3 DNA: TGTGCCAGCAGTTCTCCCCCCGAGCAGTACTTC
J gene: TRBJ2-2; D gene: .; V gene: TRBV27; clone size: .; CDR3 protein: CASRTPGVSGELFF; CDR3 DNA: TGTGCCAGCAGAACCCCGGGAGTTAGCGGGGAGCTGTTTTTT
J gene: TRBJ2-1; D gene: TRBD2; V gene: TRBV6-5; clone size: once; CDR3 protein: CASRTLAAHNEQFF; CDR3 DNA: TGTGCCAGCAGGACACTAGCGGCCCACAATGAGCAGTTCTTC
J gene: TRBJ1-5; D gene: .; V gene: TRBV20-1; clone size: few; CDR3 protein: CSASLTGMGNQPQHF; CDR3 DNA: TGCAGTGCCAGTCTAACAGGGATGGGGAATCAGCCCCAGCATTTT
J gene: TRBJ1-3; D gene: .; V gene: TRBV28; clone size: .; CDR3 protein: CASSKIGQKGNTIYF; CDR3 DNA: TGTGCCAGCAGTAAAATCGGACAGAAGGGAAACACCATATATTTT
J gene: TRBJ2-1; D gene: .; V gene: TRBV5-1; clone size: .; CDR3 protein: CASSLEASLYNEQFF; CDR3 DNA: TGCGCCAGCAGCTTGGAGGCTAGCTTGTACAATGAGCAGTTCTTC
J gene: TRBJ2-1; D gene: .; V gene: TRBV6-1; clone size: .; CDR3 protein: CASRAEGLNEQFF; CDR3 DNA: TGTGCCAGCAGGGCCGAGGGCCTCAATGAGCAGTTCTTC
J gene: TRBJ2-1; D gene: .; V gene: TRBV4-2; clone size: .; CDR3 protein: CASSQDRSSNEQFF; CDR3 DNA: TGTGCCAGCAGCCAAGACAGGTCAAGTAATGAGCAGTTCTTC
J gene: TRBJ2-3; D gene: .; V gene: TRBV5-1; clone size: .; CDR3 protein: CASSFWSRSTDTQYF; CDR3 DNA: TGCGCCAGCAGCTTTTGGTCCCGGTCAACAGATACGCAGTATTTT
J gene: TRBJ2-5; D gene: TRBD1; V gene: TRBV6-5; clone size: few; CDR3 protein: CASTPNRGLRETQYF; CDR3 DNA: TGTGCCAGCACCCCCAACAGGGGGCTCAGGGAGACCCAGTACTTC